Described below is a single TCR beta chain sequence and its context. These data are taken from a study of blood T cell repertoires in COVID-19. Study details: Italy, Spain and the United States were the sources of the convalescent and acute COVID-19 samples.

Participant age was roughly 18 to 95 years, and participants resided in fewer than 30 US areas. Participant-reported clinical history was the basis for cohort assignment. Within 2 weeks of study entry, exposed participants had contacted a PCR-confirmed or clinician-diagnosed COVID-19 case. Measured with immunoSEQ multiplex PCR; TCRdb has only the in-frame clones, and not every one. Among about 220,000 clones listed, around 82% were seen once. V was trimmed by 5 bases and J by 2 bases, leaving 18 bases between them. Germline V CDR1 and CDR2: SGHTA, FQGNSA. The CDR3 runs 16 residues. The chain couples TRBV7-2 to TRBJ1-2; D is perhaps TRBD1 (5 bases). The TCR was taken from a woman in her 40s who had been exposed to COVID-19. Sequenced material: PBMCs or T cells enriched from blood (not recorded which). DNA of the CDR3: TGTGCCAGCAGCAGTGGTAGCAGGGATGGGAACTATGGCTACACCTTC. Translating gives CASSSGSRDGNYGYTF.